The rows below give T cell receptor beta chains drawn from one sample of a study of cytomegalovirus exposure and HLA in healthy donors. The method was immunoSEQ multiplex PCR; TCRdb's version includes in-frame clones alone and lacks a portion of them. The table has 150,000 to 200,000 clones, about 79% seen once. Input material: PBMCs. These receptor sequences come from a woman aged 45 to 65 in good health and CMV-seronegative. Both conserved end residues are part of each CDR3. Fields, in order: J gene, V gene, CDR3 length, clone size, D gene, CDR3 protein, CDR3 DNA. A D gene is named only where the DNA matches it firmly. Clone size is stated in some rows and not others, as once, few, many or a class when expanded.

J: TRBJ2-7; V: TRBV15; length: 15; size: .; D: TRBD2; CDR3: CATSRDRRGAYEQYF; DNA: TGTGCCACCAGCAGAGATCGACGGGGGGCCTACGAGCAGTACTTC
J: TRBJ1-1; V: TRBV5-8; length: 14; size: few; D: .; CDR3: CASSKDIMNTEAFF; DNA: TGTGCCAGCAGCAAGGACATCATGAACACTGAAGCTTTCTTT
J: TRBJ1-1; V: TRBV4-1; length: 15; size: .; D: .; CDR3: CASSQEGQSNTEAFF; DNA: TGCGCCAGCAGCCAGGAAGGACAGTCGAACACTGAAGCTTTCTTT
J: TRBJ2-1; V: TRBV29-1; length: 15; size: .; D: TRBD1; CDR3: CSVTGQASSYNEQFF; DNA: TGCAGCGTGACAGGACAGGCCAGCTCCTACAATGAGCAGTTCTTC
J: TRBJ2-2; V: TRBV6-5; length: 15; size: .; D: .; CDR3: CASSLTLANTGELFF; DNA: TGTGCCAGCAGCCTGACACTTGCGAACACCGGGGAGCTGTTTTTT
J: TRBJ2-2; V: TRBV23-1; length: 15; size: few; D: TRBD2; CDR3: CATRGLAGVSGELFF; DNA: TGCGCCACCCGAGGACTAGCGGGAGTATCCGGGGAGCTGTTTTTT
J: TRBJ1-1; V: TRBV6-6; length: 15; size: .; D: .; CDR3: CASSYSNRENTEAFF; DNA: TGTGCCAGCAGTTATTCAAACAGGGAAAACACTGAAGCTTTCTTT
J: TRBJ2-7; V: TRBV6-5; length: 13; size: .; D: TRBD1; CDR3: CASRPTGTYEQYF; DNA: TGTGCCAGCAGGCCGACAGGGACCTACGAGCAGTACTTC
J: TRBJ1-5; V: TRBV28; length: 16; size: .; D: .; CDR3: CASSLVGGLSNQPQHF; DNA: TGTGCCAGCAGTTTAGTCGGCGGGCTTAGCAATCAGCCCCAGCATTTT
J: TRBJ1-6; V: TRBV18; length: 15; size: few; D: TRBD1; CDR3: CASSQGQGDNSPLHF; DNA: TGTGCCAGCTCACAGGGACAGGGCGATAATTCACCCCTCCACTTT
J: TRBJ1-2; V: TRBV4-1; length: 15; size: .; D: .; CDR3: CASSQEGRGDYGYTF; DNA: TGCGCCAGCAGCCAAGAGGGGCGAGGCGACTATGGCTACACCTTC
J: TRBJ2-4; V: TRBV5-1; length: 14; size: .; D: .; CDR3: CASSLGSLSDIQYF; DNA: TGCGCCAGCAGCTTGGGGAGCCTCTCGGACATTCAGTACTTC
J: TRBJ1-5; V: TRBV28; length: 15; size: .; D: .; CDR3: CASSLGQSSNQPQHF; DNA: TGTGCCAGCAGTTTGGGACAAAGTAGCAATCAGCCCCAGCATTTT
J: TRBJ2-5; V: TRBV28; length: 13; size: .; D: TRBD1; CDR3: CASSTPTGLGQYF; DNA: TGTGCCAGCAGTACCCCGACAGGGCTCGGGCAGTACTTC
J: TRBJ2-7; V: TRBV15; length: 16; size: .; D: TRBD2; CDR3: CATSRGGTSGSHEQYF; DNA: TGTGCCACCAGCAGAGGGGGGACTAGCGGGAGCCACGAGCAGTACTTC
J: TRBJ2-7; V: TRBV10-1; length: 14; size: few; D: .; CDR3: CASIVNWSTYEQYF; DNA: TGCGCCAGCATTGTTAACTGGTCTACCTACGAGCAGTACTTC
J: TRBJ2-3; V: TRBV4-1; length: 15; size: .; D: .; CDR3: CASSQNRVGTDTQYF; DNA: TGCGCCAGCAGCCAAAACAGGGTAGGGACAGATACGCAGTATTTT
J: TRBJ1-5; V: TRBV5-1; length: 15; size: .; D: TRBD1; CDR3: CASSFTGERNQPQHF; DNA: TGCGCCAGCAGTTTTACAGGGGAGCGCAATCAGCCCCAGCATTTT
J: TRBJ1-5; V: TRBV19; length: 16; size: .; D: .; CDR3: CASSARHSFSNQPQHF; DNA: TGTGCCAGTAGTGCTCGACATAGTTTTAGCAATCAGCCCCAGCATTTT
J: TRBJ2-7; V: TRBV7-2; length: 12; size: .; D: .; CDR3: CASSPDYYEQYF; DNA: TGTGCCAGCAGCCCGGACTACTACGAGCAGTACTTC
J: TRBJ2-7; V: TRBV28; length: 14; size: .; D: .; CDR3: CAALGPTSSYEQYF; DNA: TGTGCAGCGCTGGGGCCTACTTCCTCCTACGAGCAGTACTTC
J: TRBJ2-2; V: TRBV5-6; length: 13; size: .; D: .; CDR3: CASSLQFTGELFF; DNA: TGTGCCAGCAGCTTGCAGTTTACCGGGGAGCTGTTTTTT
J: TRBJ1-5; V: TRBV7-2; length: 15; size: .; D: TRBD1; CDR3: CASSQRDRPNQPQHF; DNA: TGTGCCAGCAGCCAAAGGGACAGACCCAATCAGCCCCAGCATTTT
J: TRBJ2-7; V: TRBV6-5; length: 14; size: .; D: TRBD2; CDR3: CASKSRGESYEQYF; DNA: TGTGCCAGCAAGTCCCGGGGGGAATCCTACGAGCAGTACTTC
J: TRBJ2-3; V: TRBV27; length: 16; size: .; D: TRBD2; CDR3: CASSSPREVSTDTQYF; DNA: TGTGCCAGCAGTTCCCCCCGGGAGGTTAGCACAGATACGCAGTATTTT
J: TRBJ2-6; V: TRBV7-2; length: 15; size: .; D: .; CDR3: CASSPTGTGANVLTF; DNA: TGTGCCAGCAGTCCTACAGGGACAGGGGCCAACGTCCTGACTTTC
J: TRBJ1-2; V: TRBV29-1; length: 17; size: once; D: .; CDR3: CSVVGETTVLANYGYTF; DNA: TGCAGCGTTGTAGGAGAGACGACCGTATTAGCTAACTATGGCTACACCTTC
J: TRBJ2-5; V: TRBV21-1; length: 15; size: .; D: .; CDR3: CASSKGDRGQETQYF; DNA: TGTGCCAGCAGCAAAGGCGACAGGGGGCAAGAGACCCAGTACTTC
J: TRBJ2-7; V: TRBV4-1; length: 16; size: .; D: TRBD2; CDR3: CASSQDGAGGRREQYF; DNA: TGCGCCAGCAGCCAAGATGGTGCGGGGGGGCGACGCGAGCAGTACTTC
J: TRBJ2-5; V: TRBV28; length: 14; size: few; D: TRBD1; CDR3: CASSPGTVQETQYF; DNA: TGTGCCAGCAGTCCCGGGACAGTCCAAGAGACCCAGTACTTC
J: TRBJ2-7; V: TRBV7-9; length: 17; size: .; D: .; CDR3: CASSPPQRQGLSYEQYF; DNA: TGTGCCAGCAGCCCCCCTCAGCGTCAGGGCCTCTCCTACGAGCAGTACTTC
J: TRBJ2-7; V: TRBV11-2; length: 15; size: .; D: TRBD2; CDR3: CASRFVGTRGYEQYF; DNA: TGTGCCAGCAGGTTCGTCGGGACTAGAGGCTACGAGCAGTACTTC
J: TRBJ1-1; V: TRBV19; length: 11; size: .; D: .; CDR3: CASSIGIIAFF; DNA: TGTGCCAGTAGTATCGGTATCATAGCTTTCTTT
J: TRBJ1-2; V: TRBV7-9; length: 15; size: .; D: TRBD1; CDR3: CASSQVDRSMGGYTF; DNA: TGTGCCAGCAGCCAAGTGGACAGGTCGATGGGTGGCTACACCTTC
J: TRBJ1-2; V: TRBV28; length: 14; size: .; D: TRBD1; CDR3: CASSLPTGVSGYTF; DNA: TGTGCCAGCAGTTTACCCACAGGGGTCTCTGGCTACACCTTC
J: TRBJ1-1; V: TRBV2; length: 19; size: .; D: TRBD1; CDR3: CASSVDENRGRRFGTEAFF; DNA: TGTGCCAGCAGTGTGGATGAGAACAGGGGGCGACGTTTTGGAACTGAAGCTTTCTTT
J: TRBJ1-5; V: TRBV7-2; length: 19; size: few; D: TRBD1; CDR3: CASSLTGTGGRYSNQPQHF; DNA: TGTGCCAGCAGCTTAACGGGGACAGGGGGCAGATATAGCAATCAGCCCCAGCATTTT
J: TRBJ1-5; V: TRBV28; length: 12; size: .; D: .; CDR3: CASSLSYQPQHF; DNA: TGTGCCAGCAGCCTCTCGTATCAGCCCCAGCATTTT
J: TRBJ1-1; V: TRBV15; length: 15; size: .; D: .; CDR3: CATSSPNRVRTEAFF; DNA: TGTGCCACCAGCAGCCCCAACAGGGTTAGAACTGAAGCTTTCTTT
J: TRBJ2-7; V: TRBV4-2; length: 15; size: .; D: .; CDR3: CASSQQDRSSYEQYF; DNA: TGTGCCAGCAGCCAGCAAGACAGGAGCTCCTACGAGCAGTACTTC
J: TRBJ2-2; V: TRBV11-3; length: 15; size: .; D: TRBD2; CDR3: CASSVTSGSAGELFF; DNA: TGTGCCAGCAGCGTCACTAGCGGGAGTGCCGGGGAGCTGTTTTTT
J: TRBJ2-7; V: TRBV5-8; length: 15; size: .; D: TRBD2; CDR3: CASSRTSGRQYEQYF; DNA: TGTGCCAGCAGCCGAACTAGCGGGAGGCAGTACGAGCAGTACTTC
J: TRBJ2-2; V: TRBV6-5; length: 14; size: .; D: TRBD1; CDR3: CASKSRGRTGELFF; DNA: TGTGCCAGCAAGTCCAGGGGGCGAACCGGGGAGCTGTTTTTT
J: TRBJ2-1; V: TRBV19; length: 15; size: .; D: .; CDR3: CASSIYSPNYNEQFF; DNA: TGTGCCAGTAGTATATACTCCCCCAACTACAATGAGCAGTTCTTC